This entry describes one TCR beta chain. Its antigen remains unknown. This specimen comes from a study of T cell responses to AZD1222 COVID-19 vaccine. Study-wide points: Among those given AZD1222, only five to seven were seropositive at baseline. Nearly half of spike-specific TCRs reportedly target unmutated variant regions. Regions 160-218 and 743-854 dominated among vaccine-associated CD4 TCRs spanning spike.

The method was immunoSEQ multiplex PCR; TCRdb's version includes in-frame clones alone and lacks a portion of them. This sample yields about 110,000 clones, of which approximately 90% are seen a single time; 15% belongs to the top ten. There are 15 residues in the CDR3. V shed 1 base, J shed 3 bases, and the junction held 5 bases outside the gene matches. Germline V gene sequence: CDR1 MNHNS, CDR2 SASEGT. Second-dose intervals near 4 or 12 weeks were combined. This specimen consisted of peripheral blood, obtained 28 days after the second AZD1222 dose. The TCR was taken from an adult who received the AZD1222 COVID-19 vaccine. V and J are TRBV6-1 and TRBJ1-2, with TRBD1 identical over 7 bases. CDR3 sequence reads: CASSEGGRGYYGYTF. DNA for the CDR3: TGTGCCAGCAGTGAAGGGGGCAGGGGGTACTATGGCTACACCTTC.